The 18 T cell receptor beta chains given below trace back to one sample, sequenced in a study of response to subunit inactivated influenza vaccine. TCRdb reprocessed the RT-PCR reads via MiXCR and lists one record per CDR3 protein. The profile shows just under 550,000 distinct CDR3 sequences, approximately 22% of them singletons. These data also featured in a second study, about T cells expressing NK-cell markers. That paper notes: Making the TCR beta cDNA relied on 5'RACE template switching with UMIs.

The sample here was CD4+ T cells sorted from PBMCs, taken 11 to 12 days after vaccination. These receptors came from a man in his forties or fifties who received an inactivated influenza vaccine.

The table lists this clonotype with a few counts. The chain uses TRBV4-1 and TRBJ1-1; D unclear. Germline CDR1 MGHRA, CDR2 YSYEKL. V shed 0 bases and J shed 5 bases, with 13 bases lying between them. This CDR3 contains 15 residues. The CDR3 is CASSQEYGLRTEAFF. The CDR3 DNA follows: TGCGCCAGCAGCCAAGAGTATGGGTTGCGGACTGAAGCTTTCTTT.

V gene TRBV4-3 combines with J gene TRBJ1-4; possibly TRBD1 for D (6 bases). CDR3 length: 15 amino acids. Germline CDR1 reads LGHNA; CDR2 reads YSLEER. V lost 0 bases, J lost 7 bases, and 12 bases lay in between. The CDR3 sequence is CASSQEGGSGEKLFF. The CDR3 coding sequence is TGCGCCAGCAGCCAAGAAGGGGGGTCCGGTGAAAAACTGTTTTTT.

The chain uses TRBV27 and TRBJ1-5; 7 bases match TRBD1. V shed 6 bases and J 3 bases; nucleotides not matched to a gene: 8. The CDR3 loop spans 15 amino acids. Germline V lookup: CDR1 MNHEY, CDR2 SMNVEV (reference sequence). The CDR3 region is CASSARQGNNQPQHF. CDR3 in DNA: TGTGCCAGCAGCGCTCGACAGGGAAACAATCAGCCCCAGCATTTT.

This chain connects TRBV30 to TRBJ2-7; D is perhaps TRBD1 (6 bases). CDR3 length: 13 amino acids. CDR1 and CDR2 (germline): GTSNPN, SVGIG (reference sequence). Trimming stripped 2 bases from V and 6 bases from J, with 14 bases between. As DNA, the CDR3 is TGTGCCTGGAGTCCGAATTACAGGGCCGAGCAGTACTTC. This codes for CAWSPNYRAEQYF. The full variable domain, its missing parts supplied by reference TRBV30 and TRBJ2-7, is SQTIHQWPATLVQPVGSPLSLECTVEGTSNPNLYWYRQAAGRGLQLLFYSVGIGQISSEVPQNLSASRPQDRQFILSSKKLLLSDSGFYLCAWSPNYRAEQYFGPGTRLTVT.

The chain couples TRBV4-3 to TRBJ2-1; TRBD2 matches at 7 bases. The germline V gene encodes CDR1 LGHNA and CDR2 YSLEER. V trimming: 4 bases; J trimming: 6 bases; junction bases outside the gene matches: 12. This CDR3 comprises 16 residues. The CDR3, as DNA: TGCGCCAGCAGCCCCAATATTCAGCCTAGCGGCAATGAGCAGTTCTTC. Translating it yields CASSPNIQPSGNEQFF.

In DNA, the CDR3 is TGCGCCAGCAGCTTCGGACCAGCAGCCTACGAGCAGTACTTC. Residues: CASSFGPAAYEQYF. V and J are TRBV5-1 and TRBJ2-7; D gene unclear. This CDR3 is 14 amino acids long. Trimming stripped 2 bases from V and 2 bases from J, with 11 bases between. The germline gives CDR1 SGHRS, CDR2 YFSETQ.

CDR3 protein: CATSDRVLAGDYNEQFF. The CDR3 region has the DNA TGTGCCACCAGTGATAGGGTCTTAGCGGGGGACTACAATGAGCAGTTCTTC. The rearrangement joins TRBV24-1 to TRBJ2-1; 9 bases line up with TRBD2. Looked up from germline, CDR1 is KGHDR and CDR2 is SFDVKD. The CDR3 totals 17 residues. V was clipped by 3 bases and J by 3 bases; unmatched bases: 8.

The CDR3 nucleotides are TGTGCCAGCAGTTTGAGGAGGGCAACCACAGATACGCAGTATTTT. Translation: CASSLRRATTDTQYF. This chain uses TRBV12-3 or TRBV12-4 with TRBJ2-3; D is perhaps TRBD2 (6 bases). V was pared by 3 bases and J by 2 bases, with 12 bases between. This CDR3 has 15 amino acids.

The V and J genes are TRBV4-3 and TRBJ2-3; TRBD1 matches at 10 bases. The CDR3 covers 18 residues. V gave up 0 bases and J gave up 4 bases; unmatched junction bases: 10. CDR1 LGHNA and CDR2 YSLEER come from the germline V gene. CDR3 region: CASSQDIRTGGYADTQYF. For the CDR3, the DNA is TGCGCCAGCAGCCAAGACATCCGGACAGGGGGTTATGCAGATACGCAGTATTTT.

This clonotype was observed a few times. This sequence joins TRBV6-2 or TRBV6-3 and TRBJ2-7; D not resolved. The CDR3 consists of 14 residues. Germline V gene sequence: CDR1 MNHEY, CDR2 SVGEGT. Trimming stripped 7 bases from V and 0 bases from J, with 13 bases between. CDR3 region: CASNAGSVSYEQYF. Written as DNA, the CDR3 is TGTGCCAGCAACGCAGGATCTGTCTCCTACGAGCAGTACTTC.

The rearrangement joins TRBV20-1 to TRBJ2-2; 8 bases fit TRBD2. Germline V gene sequence: CDR1 DFQATT, CDR2 SNEGSKA (reference sequence). The CDR3 is made up of 14 amino acids. The ends lost 1 base at V and 6 bases at J; junction bases unmatched: 4. CDR3: CSARATGLAGELFF. Here the CDR3 DNA reads TGCAGTGCTAGAGCAACGGGACTAGCCGGGGAGCTGTTTTTT.

The V and J genes are TRBV7-9 and TRBJ2-7, with 9 bases lining up with TRBD2. Germline V CDR1 and CDR2: SEHNR, FQNEAQ (reference sequence). V lost 0 bases, J lost 0 bases, and 6 bases stayed unmatched. This CDR3 has 17 residues. CDR3 sequence: CASSLASGRGGSYEQYF. For the CDR3, the DNA is TGTGCCAGCAGCTTAGCGTCTGGGCGGGGGGGCTCCTACGAGCAGTACTTC.

The rearrangement uses TRBV5-1 and TRBJ1-1; D call uncertain. CDR1 and CDR2 from the germline V gene are SGHRS and YFSETQ. V lost 4 bases and J lost 3, with 13 bases in between. The CDR3 covers 14 residues. CDR3 DNA sequence: TGCGCCAGCAGCCCTCAGATTAGGGACACTGAAGCTTTCTTT. Translating it yields CASSPQIRDTEAFF.

A few counts support this clonotype. The chain is built from TRBV5-5 and TRBJ1-3; 10 bases fit TRBD1. In germline, CDR1 is SGHKS, CDR2 YYEKEE (reference sequence). The CDR3 runs 17 residues. Losses at the gene ends were 4 bases for V and 0 bases for J; bases not matched to a gene: 7. For the CDR3, the DNA is TGTGCCAGCAGCACCGGGACAGGGGCCGTCTCTGGAAACACCATATATTTT. This codes for CASSTGTGAVSGNTIYF.

About this clonotype itself: The junction does not match germline at one end; this may be a read error. This chain uses TRBV6-5 with TRBJ2-1; TRBD1 or TRBD2 may be the D gene (5 bases each). This CDR3 has 17 residues. Looked up from germline, CDR1 is MNHEY and CDR2 is SVGAGI. CDR3 bases: TGTGCAAGCAGTTACCAGACTCCGGGGCTTCCCGGACATGAGCAGTTCTTC. Translating it yields CASSYQTPGLPGHEQFF.

The chain has TRBV5-1 and TRBJ2-7, with TRBD1 matching over 10 bases. CDR3 length: 14 amino acids. Trimming at V came to 4 bases and at J to 5 bases, leaving 6 bases not matched to a gene. Germline V CDR1 and CDR2: SGHRS, YFSETQ. CDR3 sequence: CASSPGQGDDEQYF. The CDR3 nucleotides read TGCGCCAGCAGCCCAGGACAGGGGGACGACGAGCAGTACTTC.

The rearrangement joins TRBV29-1 to TRBJ2-1, with 7 bases that match TRBD2. CDR3 size: 13 residues. Looked up from germline, CDR1 is SQVTM and CDR2 is ANQGSEA. Trimming at V came to 7 bases and at J to 0 bases, leaving 3 bases not matched to a gene. The CDR3 DNA follows: TGCAGCGGGGGGGGGGTCTCCTACAATGAGCAGTTCTTC. Protein: CSGGGVSYNEQFF.

This clonotype was observed many times. The chain is built from TRBV24-1 and TRBJ1-5; D is perhaps TRBD1 (5 bases). Germline V gene data show CDR1 as KGHDR and CDR2 as SFDVKD. V was trimmed by 4 bases and J by 4 bases, leaving 10 bases between them. CDR3 length: 14 residues. The chain's CDR3 is CATSEPRQNQPQHF. DNA for the CDR3: TGTGCCACCAGTGAGCCTCGACAGAATCAGCCCCAGCATTTT.